This T cell receptor (beta chain) stems from a study of human T cells and chemical hapten exposure. CDR1 and CDR2 from the germline V gene are SGHTA and FQGNSA. The J segment lost 0 bases and the V segment lost 5 bases, leaving 10 bases of the junction unmatched. CDR3 length equals 18 residues. MiXCR, run by TCRdb on the RACE reads, gives a single entry per CDR3 protein. The sample has some 54,000 distinct CDR3 sequences, more than 9% seen once. Time point of the sample: patch test 2, 6 weeks after DPC sensitization. Treatment indicated: therapeutic diphenylcyclopropenone sensitization with weekly scalp DPC.

The sequence was obtained from a woman aged 45 to 65 with alopecia areata. Some clones in this sample may be carry-over from other donors' samples. The rearrangement links TRBV7-2 to TRBJ2-7, with 13 bases lining up with TRBD2. Sequencing was performed on whole blood, taken in connection with sensitization to the hapten diphenylcyclopropenone (DPC). The CDR3 reads CASSTTGTSGAFSYEQYF. The CDR3 DNA is TGTGCCAGCAGCACGACCGGGACTAGCGGGGCGTTCTCCTACGAGCAGTACTTC. The full variable domain, its missing parts supplied by reference TRBV7-2 and TRBJ2-7, is GAGVSQSPSNKVTEKGKDVELRCDPISGHTALYWYRQSLGQGLEFLIYFQGNSAPDKSGLPSDRFSAERTGGSVSTLTIQRTQQEDSAVYLCASSTTGTSGAFSYEQYFGPGTRLTVT.